In this sample, the clone carrying this T cell receptor (beta chain) turned up a few times. The antigen remains unidentified. Assembly of TCR beta libraries relied on iRepertoire HTBI primers together with Arm-PCR of CDR3 regions. TCRdb re-called the multiplex PCR reads with MiXCR, one entry per CDR3 protein. This table holds 400,000 to 500,000 distinct CDR3 sequences, roughly 23% found once. CDR1 and CDR2 from the germline V gene are SGHAT and FQNNGV. Trimming left V 2 bases short and J 2 bases short, with 30 bases between. This CDR3 spans 21 amino acids. These data belong to a study of regulatory T cells in long-lasting Graves disease. General observations from the study: Favored gene segments in persistent disease were TRBV28, TRBJ1-2 and TRBJ2-5.

Documented time point: persistent/refractory GD, antithyroid drugs over 5 years with positive TRAb. Extracted PBMC RNA gave rise to the TCR library. The TCR originated in a female donor with Graves disease. Specimen: peripheral blood mononuclear cells (PBMCs), collected when the disease was refractory, from a patient treated with antithyroid drugs. The chain recombines TRBV11-2 with TRBJ2-5, with D possibly matching TRBD1 (6 bases). The CDR3 nucleotides are TGTGCCAGCAGCTTATCGTGGGCAAGACAGGTCACGCCGAAGGGGCAAGAGACCCAGTACTTC. Protein sequence: CASSLSWARQVTPKGQETQYF.